Only a few counts were recorded for the clone carrying this T cell receptor beta chain. Its specificity is unknown. As for time point: newly diagnosed GD, antithyroid drugs for less than 3 months. From RNA extracted from PBMCs, the TCR library was made. Graves' disease diagnosis followed American Thyroid Association guidelines. With EDTA tubes as the receptacles, 7.5 to 10 milliliters of peripheral blood were drawn. The data were obtained in a study of regulatory T cells in long-lasting Graves disease. Study-wide findings and caveats: Authors noted too few samples as a limitation. TRBV28, TRBJ1-2 and TRBJ2-5 were segments that persistent disease favored.

Building of the TCR beta libraries involved iRepertoire HTBI primers and Arm-PCR of CDR3 regions. In TCRdb, the multiplex PCR reads were re-called with MiXCR into one record per CDR3 protein. The sample lists 450,000 to 650,000 distinct CDR3 sequences; about 16% were seen once. V gave up 2 bases and J gave up 7 bases, with 12 bases separating them. This CDR3 spans 13 amino acids. The germline CDR1 and CDR2 sequences are SGHDT and YYEEEE. These data are also associated with another study on T cells in Graves' hyperthyroidism and ophthalmopathy.

The sample was peripheral blood mononuclear cells (PBMCs), taken at new diagnosis, from a patient treated with antithyroid drugs. The rearrangement uses TRBV5-6 and TRBJ1-2; TRBD1 might be the D (6 bases). The receptor's source is a middle-aged woman with Graves disease. CDR3 protein: CASSFRGASGYTF. In nucleotides, the CDR3 is TGTGCCAGCAGCTTCAGGGGCGCATCTGGCTACACCTTC.